This TCR beta chain came from a study of Graves' ophthalmopathy and Graves' hyperthyroidism. Amplifying from RNA transcripts, the study obtained TCR beta CDR3 regions. HTBI-primed first-round RT-PCR preceded second-round multiplex PCR. TCRdb re-analysed the multiplex PCR reads in MiXCR, keeping a single row per CDR3 protein. Of about 550,000 distinct CDR3 sequences listed, approximately 37% are singletons. CDR1 and CDR2 from the germline V gene are SGHVS and FQNEAQ. This CDR3 region has 15 residues. V dropped 1 base and J dropped 4; count of bases not matched to a gene: 4. This clonotype was picked up many times.

The gene calls are TRBV7-8 and TRBJ1-2, with 9 bases aligning to TRBD1. The sample comprised peripheral blood or thyroid tissue (not recorded which). The source is an adult man with Graves' hyperthyroidism. CDR3 amino acids: CASSLEGTGSYGYTF. Here the CDR3 DNA reads TGTGCCAGCAGCTTAGAGGGGACAGGGTCCTATGGCTACACCTTC.